A single sample is the source of the 19 T cell receptor beta chains below, sequenced in a study of quantifying T cell responses using KT2 cells. Across the study: RNA was reverse transcribed with TCR alpha and beta constant-region primers.

A single-stranded UMI oligo with SP2 sequence was ligated to cDNA 3' ends. First-round PCR used 4 cycles and beta primers RC1.1 and RC1.2 covering TRBC1 and TRBC2. MiXCR was run by TCRdb on the UMI-ligation and nested PCR reads, yielding one entry per CDR3 protein. The sample lists about 33,000 distinct CDR3 sequences, about a tenth occurring once. The specimen sequenced was PBMCs spiked with cells of the T cell clone KT2. These receptors were collected from a human donor.

Ten or more counts support this clonotype. The genes are TRBV12-3 or TRBV12-4 and TRBJ2-3, with D possibly being TRBD1 (6 bases). The V end was cut by 8 bases, the J end by 6 bases, with 12 bases between. This CDR3 spans 12 amino acids. The CDR3 loop is CASGQLGDTQYF. DNA for the CDR3: TGTGCCAGCGGACAGCTTGGGGATACGCAGTATTTT.

This clonotype was detected once. This sequence joins TRBV19 and TRBJ2-1, with D possibly matching TRBD2 (5 bases). The V gene lost 3 bases and the J gene lost 12 bases, with 9 bases spanning the gap. The V gene's germline CDR1 is LNHDA and CDR2 SQIVND (reference sequence). The CDR3 is 11 amino acids. For the CDR3, the DNA is TGTGCCAGTAGTATTTCGGGAACGCAGTTCTTC. Protein product: CASSISGTQFF.

The rearrangement joins TRBV3-1 to TRBJ1-2, with no clear D. V shed 5 bases and J shed 2 bases, with 9 bases lying between them. The length of the CDR3 is 13 residues. Looked up from germline, CDR1 is LGHDT and CDR2 is YNNKEL (reference sequence). CDR3 bases: TGTGCCAGCAGCTTTACAGAAAACTATGGCTACACCTTC. It codes for CASSFTENYGYTF.

This clonotype has a count of ten or more. This chain links TRBV29-1 with TRBJ2-1; tentatively, D is TRBD2 (6 bases). Looked up from germline, CDR1 is SQVTM and CDR2 is ANQGSEA. The CDR3 has 14 amino acids. Trimming left V 5 bases short and J 1 base short, with 12 bases between. The CDR3 loop is CSVFSRGSYNEQFF. The DNA of the CDR3 is TGCAGCGTTTTTTCCCGGGGGTCCTACAATGAGCAGTTCTTC.

The sample holds a few counts of this clonotype. J is TRBJ1-2 and V is TRBV20-1; 8 nucleotides line up with TRBD1. CDR1 is DFQATT, CDR2 SNEGSKA, per germline (reference sequence). V trimming: 6 bases; J trimming: 4 bases; junction bases outside the gene matches: 10. The CDR3 runs 14 residues. CDR3 sequence reads: CSAGTGGGFYGYTF. CDR3 bases: TGCAGTGCAGGGACAGGAGGAGGGTTCTATGGCTACACCTTC.

The rearrangement links TRBV4-3 to TRBJ2-3; D not resolved. Germline CDR1 LGHNA, CDR2 YSLEER. V lost 0 bases, J lost 2 bases, and 9 bases lay in between. CDR3 size: 15 residues. CDR3 amino acids: CASSQDLGFTDTQYF. The CDR3 DNA reads TGCGCCAGCAGCCAAGATTTGGGGTTCACAGATACGCAGTATTTT.

This clonotype was found many times. The rearrangement links TRBV27 to TRBJ1-4; the D gene is possibly TRBD1 (6 bases). Germline CDR1 and CDR2: MNHEY and SMNVEV (reference sequence). This CDR3 region has 13 residues. V dropped 7 bases and J dropped 7 bases, with 13 bases sitting between them. CDR3 in DNA: TGTGCCAGCAAAGGGGGAAACGGTGAAAAACTGTTTTTT. Translation: CASKGGNGEKLFF. Full variable domain (rest looked up from reference TRBV27 and TRBJ1-4): EAQVTQNPRYLITVTGKKLTVTCSQNMNHEYMSWYRQDPGLGLRQIYYSMNVEVTDKGDVPEGYKVSRKEKRNFPLILESPSPNQTSLYFCASKGGNGEKLFFGSGTQLSVL.

The chain uses TRBV14 and TRBJ2-1; D is possibly TRBD1 (5 bases). CDR1 and CDR2 (germline): SGHDN, FVKESK. The CDR3 extends over 14 amino acids. Trimming took off 1 base at V and 15 bases at J, with 19 bases between the two ends. The CDR3 is CASSQGRQPERWFF. Written as DNA, the CDR3 is TGTGCCAGCAGCCAAGGAAGACAGCCTGAACGTTGGTTCTTC.

There are a few counts of this clonotype. The chain couples TRBV6-6 to TRBJ2-3, with 8 bases fitting TRBD2. V was clipped by 6 bases and J by 4 bases; unmatched bases: 6. Germline CDR1 MNHNY, CDR2 SVGAGI (reference sequence). The CDR3 extends over 14 amino acids. This CDR3 is CASSPSGGPDTQYF. In DNA, the CDR3 is TGTGCCAGCAGCCCGAGCGGGGGCCCAGATACGCAGTATTTT.

The chain couples TRBV3-1 to TRBJ2-6; 7 bases map to TRBD1. The germline V gene encodes CDR1 LGHDT and CDR2 YNNKEL (reference sequence). J lost 0 bases, V lost 3 bases, and 17 bases had no gene match. The CDR3 length is 21 residues. CDR3 sequence: CASSQLGDRFEKSSGANVLTF. DNA for the CDR3: TGTGCCAGCAGCCAGTTAGGGGACAGATTTGAAAAGAGCTCTGGGGCCAACGTCCTGACTTTC. Looking up the rest from reference TRBV3-1 and TRBJ2-6 gives the full variable domain: DTAVSQTPKYLVTQMGNDKSIKCEQNLGHDTMYWYKQDSKKFLKIMFSYNNKELIINETVPNRFSPKSPDKAHLNLHINSLELGDSAVYFCASSQLGDRFEKSSGANVLTFGAGSRLTVL.

This clonotype was seen a handful of times. V is TRBV7-2 and J is TRBJ1-1; no reliable D call. This CDR3 spans 13 amino acids. Trimming left V 5 bases short and J 2 bases short, with 9 bases between. Looked up from germline, CDR1 is SGHTA and CDR2 is FQGNSA. The CDR3: CASSPYSNTEAFF. CDR3 coding DNA: TGTGCCAGCAGCCCATACAGTAACACTGAAGCTTTCTTT.

The genes are TRBV19 and TRBJ2-1; D gene uncertain. This CDR3 is 15 amino acids long. Germline lookup yields CDR1 LNHDA and CDR2 SQIVND (reference sequence). Trimming removed 2 bases from V and 1 base from J, with 9 bases in between. CDR3 nucleotide sequence: TGTGCCAGTAGTATATTTACAGATTCCTACAATGAGCAGTTCTTC. This translates into CASSIFTDSYNEQFF.

This clonotype was recorded many times. V and J are TRBV7-9 and TRBJ1-3; 7 bases align to TRBD1. J was trimmed by 3 bases and V by 6 bases; bases with no gene match: 8. The CDR3 has 15 amino acids. Germline CDR1 is SEHNR and CDR2 is FQNEAQ (reference sequence). DNA for the CDR3: TGTGCCAGCAGACCCAAGGACAGGCTTGGAAACACCATATATTTT. Amino acid sequence: CASRPKDRLGNTIYF.

There are many counts of this clonotype. V usage is TRBV6-4 and J usage is TRBJ2-2; possibly TRBD1 for D (6 bases). Trimming stripped 3 bases from V and 2 bases from J, with 7 bases between. The germline gives CDR1 MRHNA, CDR2 SNTAGT. The CDR3 is 14 amino acids. This CDR3 reads CASSEGQNTGELFF. The CDR3 region has the DNA TGTGCCAGCAGTGAGGGACAAAACACCGGGGAGCTGTTTTTT.

The chain links TRBV7-2 to TRBJ2-1, with 10 bases fitting TRBD2. The ends lost 1 base at V and 9 bases at J; junction bases unmatched: 9. The length of the CDR3 is 16 residues. The germline V gene encodes CDR1 SGHTA and CDR2 FQGNSA. The CDR3 DNA sequence: TGTGCCAGCAGCTTAGGTCTTAGCGGGAGGCAGGGTGAGCAGTTCTTC. Translated: CASSLGLSGRQGEQFF.

This clonotype was observed a handful of times. This rearrangement joins TRBV29-1 to TRBJ1-5; TRBD1 might be the D (5 bases). The CDR3 loop spans 13 amino acids. The V and J ends lost 7 bases and 1 base respectively, with 11 bases between them. Germline CDR1 is SQVTM and CDR2 is ANQGSEA. This CDR3 is CSARWGSNQPQHF. The CDR3 DNA follows: TGCAGCGCTCGATGGGGGAGCAATCAGCCCCAGCATTTT.

The genes are TRBV29-1 and TRBJ2-5; D is undetermined. Deletions cut 6 bases from V and 5 bases from J, with 16 bases between. The CDR3 totals 13 residues. CDR1 is SQVTM and CDR2 is ANQGSEA in the germline V gene. CDR3 in DNA: TGCAGCGTGTTGAAAACGGGTTCTGAGACCCAGTACTTC. This codes for CSVLKTGSETQYF.

The chain links TRBV2 to TRBJ2-7, with 8 bases lining up with TRBD1. V shed 8 bases, J shed 6 bases, and the junction held 9 bases outside the gene matches. Per germline, CDR1 SNHLY and CDR2 FYNNEI. This CDR3 contains 13 residues. CDR3 DNA sequence: TGTGCCAGCGGAAGGGGACAGGCTGGCGAGCAGTACTTC. It is translated as CASGRGQAGEQYF.

A few counts support this clonotype. V and J are TRBV5-1 and TRBJ2-3; D not certain. Trimming removed 2 bases at V and 5 bases at J, with 12 bases between. This CDR3 is 14 amino acids long. Germline V gives CDR1 SGHRS, CDR2 YFSETQ. CDR3 DNA: TGCGCCAGCAGCTTAAGGAGACCCAAAGATACGCAGTATTTT. Amino acids: CASSLRRPKDTQYF.